This T cell receptor beta chain was documented in a study of response to subunit inactivated influenza vaccine. Study results and caveats: Authors suggested that a seasonal influenza vaccination recruits few new T cells each time.

The CDR3 totals 15 residues. CDR1 is SQVTM and CDR2 is ANQGSEA in the germline V gene. Trimming cost V 3 bases and J 1 base; bases outside gene matches: 5. MiXCR, run by TCRdb on the RT-PCR reads, gives a single entry per CDR3 protein. The repertoire holds under 500,000 distinct CDR3 sequences, with roughly 9.7% as singletons. As to this clonotype: Its antigen is still unknown.

The source of this sequence is a middle-aged man who received an inactivated influenza vaccine. This material consisted of PBMCs from blood, taken 35 to 45 days after vaccination. This chain uses TRBV29-1 with TRBJ2-2; 7 nucleotides line up with TRBD1. CDR3: CSVEEWTGNTGELFF. Written as DNA, the CDR3 is TGCAGCGTTGAGGAATGGACAGGGAACACCGGGGAGCTGTTTTTT.